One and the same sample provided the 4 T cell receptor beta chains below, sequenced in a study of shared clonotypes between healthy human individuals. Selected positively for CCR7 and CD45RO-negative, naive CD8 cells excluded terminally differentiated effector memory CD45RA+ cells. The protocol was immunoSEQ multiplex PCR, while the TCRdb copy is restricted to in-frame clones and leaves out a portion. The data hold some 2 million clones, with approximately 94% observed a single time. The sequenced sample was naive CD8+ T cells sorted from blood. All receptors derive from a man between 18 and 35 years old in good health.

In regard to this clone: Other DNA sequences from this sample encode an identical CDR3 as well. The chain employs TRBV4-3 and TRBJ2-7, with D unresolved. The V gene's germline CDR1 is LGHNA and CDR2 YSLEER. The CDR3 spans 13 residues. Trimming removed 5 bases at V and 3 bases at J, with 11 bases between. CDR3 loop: CASSTWAGYEQYF. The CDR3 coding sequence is TGCGCCAGCAGCACTTGGGCCGGCTACGAGCAGTACTTC.

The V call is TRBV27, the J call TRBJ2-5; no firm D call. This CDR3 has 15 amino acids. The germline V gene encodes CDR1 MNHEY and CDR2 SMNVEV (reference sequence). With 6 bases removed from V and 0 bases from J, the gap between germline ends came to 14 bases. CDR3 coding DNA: TGTGCCAGCAGCCAGGTAGCAGCCTACCAAGAGACCCAGTACTTC. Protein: CASSQVAAYQETQYF.

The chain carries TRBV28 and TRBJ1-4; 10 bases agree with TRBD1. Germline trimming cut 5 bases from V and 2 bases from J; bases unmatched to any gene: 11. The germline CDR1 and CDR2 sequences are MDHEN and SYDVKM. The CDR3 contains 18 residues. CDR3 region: CASSLQRGQGNTNEKLFF. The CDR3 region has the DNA TGTGCCAGCAGTCTTCAAAGGGGACAGGGGAACACTAATGAAAAACTGTTTTTT.

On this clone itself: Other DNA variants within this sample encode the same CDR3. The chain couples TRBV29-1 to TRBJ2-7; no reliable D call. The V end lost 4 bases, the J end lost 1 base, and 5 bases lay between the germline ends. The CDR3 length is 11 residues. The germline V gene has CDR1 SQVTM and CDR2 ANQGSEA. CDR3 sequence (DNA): TGCAGCGTTGGAAGTTCCTACGAGCAGTACTTC. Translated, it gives CSVGSSYEQYF.